The 29 T cell receptor beta chains reported below all come from one sample, sequenced in a study of siplizumab effects on memory and regulatory T cells. It was at 37°C and for under seven days that the mixed lymphocyte reaction cells were cocultured. The table came from immunoSEQ multiplex PCR; TCRdb's copy has only in-frame clones and leaves some out. This sample yields approximately 20,000 clones, of which over 35% are seen a single time; 5.5% to 7% belongs to the top ten. No antigen has been assigned to these receptors. Sequenced sample: CFSE-low (dividing) CD4+ T cells sorted from an allogeneic mixed lymphocyte reaction. The receptors here all came from a human donor in good health; the cells came from an allogeneic mixed lymphocyte reaction. Some clones in this sample may be carry-over from other donors' samples.

This clone was counted a few times. The chain employs TRBV6-6 and TRBJ1-2, with no clear D. The CDR3 spans 15 residues. The V gene's germline CDR1 is MNHNY and CDR2 SVGAGI (reference sequence). V was clipped by 2 bases and J by 2 bases, with 12 bases between them. The CDR3 sequence: CASSYREGANYGYTF. DNA of the CDR3: TGTGCCAGCAGTTACCGGGAGGGAGCAAACTATGGCTACACCTTC.

This chain joins TRBV21-1 and TRBJ2-3. TRBV21-1 is a known pseudogene. The CDR3 has 12 amino acids. In DNA, the CDR3 is TGTGCCAGCAGCAAAGAATCAGATACGCAGTATTTT. Protein: CASSKESDTQYF.

This clone was observed a few times. The V call is TRBV5-1, the J call TRBJ2-1; 8 positions agree with TRBD2. Germline-derived CDR1 and CDR2 are SGHRS and YFSETQ. V dropped 5 bases and J dropped 7; count of bases not matched to a gene: 11. The CDR3 length is 15 residues. The CDR3 sequence is CASSLSGLVSNEQFF. The CDR3 coding sequence is TGCGCCAGCAGTTTGTCGGGACTAGTATCAAATGAGCAGTTCTTC.

The chain recombines TRBV4-1 with TRBJ1-5, with unresolved D. The CDR3 spans 16 residues. The V and J ends lost 0 bases and 6 bases respectively, with 15 bases between them. CDR1 is MGHRA and CDR2 is YSYEKL in the germline V gene. CDR3 coding DNA: TGCGCCAGCAGCCAAGAGGTCCGGATGGGAATTCAGCCCCAGCATTTT. It translates to CASSQEVRMGIQPQHF.

The V call is TRBV10-3, the J call TRBJ2-3, with 11 bases lining up with TRBD2. The V gene's germline CDR1 is ENHRY and CDR2 SYGVKD. The CDR3 loop spans 15 amino acids. The V and J ends lost 7 bases and 3 bases, in that order; junction bases with no gene match: 6. CDR3 sequence: CAITLTSGATDTQYF. Here the CDR3 DNA reads TGTGCCATCACCCTGACTAGCGGGGCTACAGATACGCAGTATTTT.

The DNA of the CDR3 is TGTGCCAGCAGCGAGACGGACAGATACATGAACACTGAAGCTTTCTTT. Translation: CASSETDRYMNTEAFF. The rearrangement links TRBV9 to TRBJ1-1; maybe TRBD1 (6 bases). From germline, CDR1 is SGDLS and CDR2 YYNGEE. V was trimmed by 3 bases and J by 0 bases, leaving 15 bases between them. The CDR3 loop spans 16 amino acids.

There are a few counts of this clone. J is TRBJ2-7 and V is TRBV6-5; unclear D gene. This CDR3 is built from 14 residues. Trimming removed 0 bases at V and 4 bases at J, with 10 bases between. The germline V gene encodes CDR1 MNHEY and CDR2 SVGAGI. Here the CDR3 DNA reads TGTGCCAGCAGTTACTCGGACGTGGTGTACGAGCAGTACTTC. It translates to CASSYSDVVYEQYF.

In regard to this clone: One junction end does not reproduce the germline sequence, and a read error may be involved. The J gene is TRBJ2-7, the V gene TRBV5-3; D is uncertain. TRBV5-3 is placed among ORFs of uncertain function. The CDR3 covers 12 residues. The CDR3 DNA reads as TGTGCCAGCAGCTTTGGTTACGGGGAGCAGTACTTC. As protein: CASSFGYGEQYF.

The V and J genes are TRBV6-1 and TRBJ1-5; the D gene is possibly TRBD1 (5 bases). V lost 0 bases to trimming and J lost 11 bases, with 17 bases between them. The germline V gene has CDR1 MNHNS and CDR2 SASEGT. There are 15 residues in the CDR3. The CDR3 is CASSEAEPPRGAQHF. The CDR3 DNA follows: TGTGCCAGCAGTGAAGCGGAACCTCCTCGAGGGGCCCAGCATTTT.

The chain carries TRBV10-3 and TRBJ1-2, with TRBD1 matching 7 bases. Germline V lookup: CDR1 ENHRY, CDR2 SYGVKD. This CDR3 has 13 residues. The junction had 3 bases not matched to a gene; V was cut back by 5 bases and J by 3 bases. The CDR3 region has the DNA TGTGCCATCAGTCGACAGGGTGACTATGGCTACACCTTC. Protein: CAISRQGDYGYTF.

The sample holds a few counts of this clone. The V gene is TRBV5-4, the J gene TRBJ1-2; 9 bases line up with TRBD1. The junction had 4 bases not matched to a gene; V was cut back by 6 bases and J by 4 bases. Germline V gives CDR1 SGHNT, CDR2 YYREEE (reference sequence). This CDR3 has 13 residues. The CDR3 loop is CASTQGQGYGYTF. CDR3 DNA sequence: TGTGCCAGCACCCAGGGACAGGGCTATGGCTACACCTTC.

This chain uses TRBV7-9 with TRBJ2-1, with TRBD2 identical over 9 bases. The CDR3 has 16 amino acids. CDR1 and CDR2 from the germline V gene are SEHNR and FQNEAQ (reference sequence). V lost 0 bases and J lost 5; bases outside the gene matches: 5. CDR3: CASSLAFRLADNEQFF. The CDR3 nucleotides are TGTGCCAGCAGCTTAGCGTTTCGACTAGCGGACAATGAGCAGTTCTTC.

Only a few counts were recorded for this clone. J is TRBJ2-1 and V is TRBV14, with D possibly matching TRBD2 (6 bases). This CDR3 contains 14 residues. Germline lookup yields CDR1 SGHDN and CDR2 FVKESK. Deletions cut 6 bases from V and 8 bases from J, with 17 bases between. Here the CDR3 DNA reads TGTGCCAGCAGGGCGGGGCTCCCCGGCGATGAGCAGTTCTTC. As protein: CASRAGLPGDEQFF.

This clone showed up just a few times. At the DNA level, this CDR3 is encoded by other sequences in the same sample as well. The chain is built from TRBV5-1 and TRBJ2-6; no definite D call. V lost 0 bases and J lost 2, with 9 bases in between. Germline V gene data show CDR1 as SGHRS and CDR2 as YFSETQ. The CDR3 is 16 amino acids. CDR3 protein: CASSLVGGPGANVLTF. CDR3 bases: TGCGCCAGCAGCTTGGTAGGTGGTCCTGGGGCCAACGTCCTGACTTTC.

The genes are TRBV2 and TRBJ2-7; TRBD2 aligns across 12 bases. In germline, CDR1 is SNHLY, CDR2 FYNNEI. The CDR3 is 18 residues long. V gave up 6 bases and J gave up 0 bases; unmatched junction bases: 12. This chain's CDR3 is CASRLWTSGASISYEQYF. CDR3 nucleotide sequence: TGTGCCAGCAGGTTATGGACTAGCGGGGCCTCGATCTCCTACGAGCAGTACTTC.

The V and J genes are TRBV13 and TRBJ2-5; tentative D call: TRBD2 (6 bases). V shed 5 bases and J shed 2 bases, with 15 bases lying between them. This CDR3 has 15 residues. Looked up from germline, CDR1 is PRHDT and CDR2 is FYEKMQ (reference sequence). In DNA, the CDR3 is TGTGCCAGCAGCGGACGAGGGAGGCTTCAAGAGACCCAGTACTTC. Its protein is CASSGRGRLQETQYF.

V gene TRBV21-1 combines with J gene TRBJ2-7; the table names TRBD1, a call not compared with the DNA. TRBV21-1 is reported as a pseudogene. The CDR3 is 14 residues long. CDR3 region: CASSEQGITYEQYF. The CDR3 DNA reads TGTGCCAGCAGCGAACAGGGTATCACCTACGAGCAGTACTTC.

The V gene is TRBV6-5, the J gene TRBJ1-2; possible D gene TRBD1, 5 bases. From germline, CDR1 is MNHEY and CDR2 SVGAGI. The CDR3 is made up of 15 amino acids. V dropped 8 bases and J dropped 7 bases, with 23 bases sitting between them. CDR3 loop: CASVSKRDPISGYTF. CDR3 DNA: TGTGCCAGCGTGTCCAAGCGGGACCCCATCTCTGGCTACACCTTC.

V gene TRBV2 combines with J gene TRBJ2-2; 9 positions agree with TRBD1. Germline V gives CDR1 SNHLY, CDR2 FYNNEI. The CDR3 runs to 14 residues. V lost 6 bases to trimming and J lost 6 bases; unmatched junction nucleotides: 5. The CDR3 coding sequence is TGTGCCAGCAGACTAGGGACAGGGCCCGGGGAGCTGTTTTTT. Translation gives CASRLGTGPGELFF.

The chain is built from TRBV2 and TRBJ2-1; D is perhaps TRBD2 (6 bases). Germline V gives CDR1 SNHLY, CDR2 FYNNEI. Trimming removed 8 bases at V and 3 bases at J, with 14 bases between. The CDR3 is 14 amino acids. CDR3 loop: CASGARDFYNEQFF. The CDR3 nucleotides are TGTGCCAGCGGGGCCCGGGACTTCTACAATGAGCAGTTCTTC.

This clone was counted many times. The chain is built from TRBV6-1 and TRBJ1-1, with a possible D match to TRBD1 (5 bases). Per the germline V gene, CDR1 is MNHNS and CDR2 is SASEGT. This CDR3 is 12 amino acids long. Trimming removed 2 bases at V and 7 bases at J, with 8 bases between. The CDR3 sequence is CASSEQGYEAFF. CDR3 sequence (DNA): TGTGCCAGCAGTGAACAGGGATATGAAGCTTTCTTT.

This clone was seen more than once but under ten times. The V and J genes are TRBV9 and TRBJ2-2; possibly TRBD2 for D (6 bases). The CDR3 contains 15 residues. Germline V gene sequence: CDR1 SGDLS, CDR2 YYNGEE. Trimming pared 5 bases from V and 4 bases from J, leaving 15 bases between. CDR3 protein: CASSRRLGSTGELFF. The CDR3 DNA reads as TGTGCCAGCAGTCGTAGACTAGGTAGCACCGGGGAGCTGTTTTTT. The full variable domain, rest sourced from reference TRBV9 and TRBJ2-2, is DSGVTQTPKHLITATGQRVTLRCSPRSGDLSVYWYQQSLDQGLQFLIQYYNGEERAKGNILERFSAQQFPDLHSELNLSSLELGDSALYFCASSRRLGSTGELFFGEGSRLTVL.

The chain combines TRBV6-9 with TRBJ2-1; D ambiguous. V lost 3 bases, J lost 11 bases, and 8 bases lay in between. Germline-derived CDR1 and CDR2 are MNHGY and SVAAGI. The length of the CDR3 is 11 residues. The CDR3 loop reads CASSYLNKQFF. DNA of the CDR3: TGTGCCAGCAGTTACCTTAATAAGCAGTTCTTC.

The gene calls are TRBV12-5 and TRBJ2-5; 7 bases line up with TRBD1. Germline values: CDR1 LGHNT, CDR2 FRNRAP. Trimming took 5 bases from V and 5 from J; bases not matched to a gene: 8. There are 14 residues in the CDR3. The CDR3 reads CASGQGTARETQYF. The CDR3 nucleotides read TGTGCTAGTGGTCAAGGGACAGCGAGGGAGACCCAGTACTTC.

CDR3 sequence (DNA): TGTGCCAGCAGCCCCCCCTGGCTAGCGGGGGGGCAAACAGATACGCAGTATTTT. It encodes CASSPPWLAGGQTDTQYF. The chain has TRBV11-2 and TRBJ2-3; 12 nucleotides match TRBD2. V was clipped by 5 bases and J by 3 bases; unmatched bases: 12. The CDR3 loop spans 18 amino acids. The germline CDR1 and CDR2 sequences are SGHAT and FQNNGV.

The V and J genes are TRBV15 and TRBJ1-2; weak D call: TRBD1 (5 bases). Trimming removed 0 bases from V and 4 bases from J, with 9 bases in between. This CDR3 contains 14 residues. CDR1 is LNHNV and CDR2 is YYDKDF in the germline V gene (reference sequence). The CDR3 DNA sequence: TGTGCCACCAGCAGAGATCGACAGCTCTATGGCTACACCTTC. It yields the protein CATSRDRQLYGYTF.

This chain links TRBV18 with TRBJ2-5; TRBD2 matches 7 bases. The CDR3 loop spans 14 amino acids. CDR1 and CDR2 (germline): KGHSH, LQKENI. Trimming removed 2 bases from V and 4 bases from J; junction bases left unmatched: 4. CDR3 in amino acids: CASSPREGTETQYF. For the CDR3, the DNA is TGTGCCAGCTCACCAAGGGAGGGGACAGAGACCCAGTACTTC.

This clone was detected only a few times. The chain is built from TRBV7-6 and TRBJ2-7, with a tentative D call TRBD2 (6 bases). Looked up from germline, CDR1 is SGHVS and CDR2 is FNYEAQ. The ends were cut back, 0 bases at V and 2 bases at J, with 23 bases in the middle. The CDR3 covers 19 residues. CDR3 DNA sequence: TGTGCCAGCAGCTTAGCGCGAGGACTTAGTGGGCGGAGGGCCTACGAGCAGTACTTC. Amino acid sequence: CASSLARGLSGRRAYEQYF.

This clone was counted between two and nine times. The rearrangement uses TRBV4-2 and TRBJ2-1; 7 nucleotides align to TRBD2. The ends lost 8 bases at V and 7 bases at J; junction bases unmatched: 14. CDR1 is LGHNA, CDR2 YNFKEQ, per germline. CDR3 length: 15 residues. CDR3 loop: CASSQSGGTKNEQFF. The DNA for the CDR3 is TGTGCCAGCTCCCAAAGCGGCGGGACTAAAAATGAGCAGTTCTTC.